A single sample is the source of the 9 T cell receptor beta chains below, sequenced in a study of tumour-infiltrating T cells in Burkitt lymphoma. Assay used: immunoSEQ multiplex PCR; TCRdb lists only in-frame clones, some missing. The sample contains 14,000 or so clones, 30% of which appear only once. Sequencing was performed on tumor tissue. These receptors all stem from a human donor with diffuse large B-cell lymphoma.

V is TRBV27 and J is TRBJ2-3, with 12 bases matching TRBD2. V shed 2 bases, J shed 0 bases, and the junction held 3 bases outside the gene matches. The germline V gene encodes CDR1 MNHEY and CDR2 SMNVEV (reference sequence). The CDR3 consists of 17 residues. This CDR3 is CASSLGGTSGSTDTQYF. CDR3 nucleotide sequence: TGTGCCAGCAGTTTAGGGGGGACTAGCGGGAGCACAGATACGCAGTATTTT.

This chain uses TRBV21-1 with TRBJ2-4; the table's D call of TRBD2 was not tested on the DNA. TRBV21-1 is a pseudogene locus. This CDR3 spans 18 amino acids. CDR3 region: CASSKLGGVPGAKNIQYF. Written as DNA, the CDR3 is TGTGCCAGCAGTAAACTTGGGGGGGTCCCGGGCGCCAAAAACATTCAGTACTTC.

The rearrangement uses TRBV7-9 and TRBJ1-5, with D uncertain. Trimming took off 7 bases at V and 1 base at J, with 8 bases between the two ends. This CDR3 region has 13 residues. Germline CDR1 is SEHNR and CDR2 is FQNEAQ (reference sequence). The CDR3 DNA reads TGTGCCAGCACCTACGGGAGCAATCAGCCCCAGCATTTT. Encoded protein: CASTYGSNQPQHF.

V is TRBV28 and J is TRBJ2-6; D not certain. Germline lookup yields CDR1 MDHEN and CDR2 SYDVKM. V gave up 2 bases and J gave up 2 bases, with 7 bases separating them. The CDR3 covers 15 residues. CDR3 sequence (DNA): TGTGCCAGCAGTTTAAAAGGAACTGGGGCCAACGTCCTGACTTTC. Protein product: CASSLKGTGANVLTF.

The V gene is TRBV5-4, the J gene TRBJ1-2, with D unresolved. The V and J ends lost 0 bases and 8 bases respectively, with 11 bases between them. Germline loops: CDR1 SGHNT, CDR2 YYREEE (reference sequence). CDR3 length: 13 residues. CDR3 sequence (DNA): TGTGCCAGCAGCTTGGAGGCAGAAGGAGGCTACACCTTC. Translating it yields CASSLEAEGGYTF. Combining the CDR3 with reference TRBV5-4 and TRBJ1-2 gives the whole variable domain ETGVTQSPTHLIKTRGQQVTLRCSSQSGHNTVSWYQQALGQGPQFIFQYYREEENGRGNFPPRFSGLQFPNYSSELNVNALELDDSALYLCASSLEAEGGYTFGSGTRLTVV.

This clone is classed as medium-sized. The V call is TRBV5-1, the J call TRBJ2-7; tentatively, D is TRBD1 (5 bases). CDR3 size: 14 residues. The V and J ends lost 2 bases and 1 base respectively, with 10 bases between them. The germline V gene encodes CDR1 SGHRS and CDR2 YFSETQ. The CDR3 reads CASSFGAGSYEQYF. CDR3 DNA sequence: TGCGCCAGCAGCTTTGGGGCTGGTTCCTACGAGCAGTACTTC.

The V call is TRBV29-1, the J call TRBJ1-2; 8 bases align to TRBD1. CDR1 SQVTM and CDR2 ANQGSEA come from the germline V gene. The trim removed 6 bases at V and 5 bases at J, leaving 8 bases unmatched. The CDR3 extends over 13 amino acids. CDR3 residues: CSVINRGAYGYTF. For the CDR3, the DNA is TGCAGCGTAATCAACAGGGGGGCGTATGGCTACACCTTC.

This clone was observed a handful of times. This chain joins TRBV7-9 and TRBJ2-2; 9 bases fit TRBD2. The CDR3 covers 14 residues. The germline V gene encodes CDR1 SEHNR and CDR2 FQNEAQ (reference sequence). J lost 7 bases, V lost 3 bases, and 3 bases had no gene match. The CDR3 region has the DNA TGTGCCAGCAGCTTTAGCGGGAGTGGCGGGGAGCTGTTTTTT. Amino acid sequence: CASSFSGSGGELFF.

This clone was seen more than once but under ten times. The V call is TRBV19, the J call TRBJ1-5, with a possible D match to TRBD1 (5 bases). The V gene lost 5 bases and the J gene lost 6 bases, with 14 bases spanning the gap. Germline CDR1 is LNHDA and CDR2 is SQIVND (reference sequence). This CDR3 is 14 amino acids long. CDR3 sequence: CASSGTPLFQPQHF. In nucleotides, the CDR3 is TGTGCCAGTAGTGGGACCCCATTGTTTCAGCCCCAGCATTTT.